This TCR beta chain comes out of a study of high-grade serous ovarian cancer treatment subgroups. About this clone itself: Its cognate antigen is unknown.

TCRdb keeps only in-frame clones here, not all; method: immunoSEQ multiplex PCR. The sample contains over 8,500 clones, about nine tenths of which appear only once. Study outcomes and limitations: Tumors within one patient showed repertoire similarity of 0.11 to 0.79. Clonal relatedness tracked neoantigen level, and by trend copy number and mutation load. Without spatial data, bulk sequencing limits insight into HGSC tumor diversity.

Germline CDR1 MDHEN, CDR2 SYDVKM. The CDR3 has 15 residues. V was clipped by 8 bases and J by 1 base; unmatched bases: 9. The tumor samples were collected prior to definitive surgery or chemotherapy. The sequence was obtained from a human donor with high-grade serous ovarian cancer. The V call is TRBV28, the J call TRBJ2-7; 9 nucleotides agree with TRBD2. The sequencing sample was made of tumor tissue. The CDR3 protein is CASAGGGRESYEQYF. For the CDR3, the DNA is TGTGCCAGCGCGGGTGGCGGGAGGGAGTCCTACGAGCAGTACTTC.